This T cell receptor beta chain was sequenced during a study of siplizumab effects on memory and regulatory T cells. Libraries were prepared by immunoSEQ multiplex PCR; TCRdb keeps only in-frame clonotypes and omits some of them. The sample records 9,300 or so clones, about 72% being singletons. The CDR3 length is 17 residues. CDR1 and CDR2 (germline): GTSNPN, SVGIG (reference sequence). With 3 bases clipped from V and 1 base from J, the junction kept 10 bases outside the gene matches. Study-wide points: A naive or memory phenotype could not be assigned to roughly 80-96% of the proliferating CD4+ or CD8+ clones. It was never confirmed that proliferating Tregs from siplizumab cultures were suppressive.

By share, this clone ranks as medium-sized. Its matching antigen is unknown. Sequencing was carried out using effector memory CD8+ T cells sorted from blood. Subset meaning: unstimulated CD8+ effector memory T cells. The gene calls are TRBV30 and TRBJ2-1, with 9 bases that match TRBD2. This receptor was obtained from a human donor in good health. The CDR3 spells CAWRAVHLAGSYNEQFF. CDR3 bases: TGTGCCTGGAGGGCAGTCCACCTAGCGGGGTCCTACAATGAGCAGTTCTTC.